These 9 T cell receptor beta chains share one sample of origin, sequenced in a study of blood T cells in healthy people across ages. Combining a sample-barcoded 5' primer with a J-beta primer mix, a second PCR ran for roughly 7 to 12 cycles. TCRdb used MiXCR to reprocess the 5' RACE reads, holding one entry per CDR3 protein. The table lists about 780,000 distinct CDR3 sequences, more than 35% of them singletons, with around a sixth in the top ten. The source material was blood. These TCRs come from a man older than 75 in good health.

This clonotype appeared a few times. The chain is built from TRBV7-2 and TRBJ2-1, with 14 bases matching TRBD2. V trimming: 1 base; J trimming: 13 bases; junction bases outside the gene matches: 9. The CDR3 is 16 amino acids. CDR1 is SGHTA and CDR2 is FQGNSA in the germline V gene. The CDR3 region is CASSLGLAGGRETQFF. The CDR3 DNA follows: TGTGCCAGCAGCTTAGGACTAGCGGGAGGGCGAGAGACCCAGTTCTTC.

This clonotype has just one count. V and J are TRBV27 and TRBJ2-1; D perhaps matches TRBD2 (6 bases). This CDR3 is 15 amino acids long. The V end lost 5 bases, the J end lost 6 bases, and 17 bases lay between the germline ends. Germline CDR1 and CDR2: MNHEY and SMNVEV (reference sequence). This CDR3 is CASSPQGRDPNEQFF. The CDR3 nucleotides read TGTGCCAGCAGTCCCCAAGGGCGGGACCCCAATGAGCAGTTCTTC.

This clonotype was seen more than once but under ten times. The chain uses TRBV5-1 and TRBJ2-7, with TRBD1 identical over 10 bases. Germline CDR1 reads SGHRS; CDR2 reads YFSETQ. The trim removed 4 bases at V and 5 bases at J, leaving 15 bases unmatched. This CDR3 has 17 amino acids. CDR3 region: CASSELSPGQGLHEQYF. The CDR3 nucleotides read TGCGCCAGCAGCGAGTTATCACCGGGACAGGGGTTACACGAGCAGTACTTC. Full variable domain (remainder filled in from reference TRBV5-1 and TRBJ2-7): KAGVTQTPRYLIKTRGQQVTLSCSPISGHRSVSWYQQTPGQGLQFLFEYFSETQRNKGNFPGRFSGRQFSNSRSEMNVSTLELGDSALYLCASSELSPGQGLHEQYFGPGTRLTVT.

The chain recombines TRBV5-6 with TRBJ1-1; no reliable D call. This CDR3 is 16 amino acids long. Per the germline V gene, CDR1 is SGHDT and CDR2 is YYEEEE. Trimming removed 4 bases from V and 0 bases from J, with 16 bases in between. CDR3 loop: CASSPLRERMNTEAFF. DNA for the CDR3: TGTGCCAGCAGCCCCCTACGAGAAAGAATGAACACTGAAGCTTTCTTT.

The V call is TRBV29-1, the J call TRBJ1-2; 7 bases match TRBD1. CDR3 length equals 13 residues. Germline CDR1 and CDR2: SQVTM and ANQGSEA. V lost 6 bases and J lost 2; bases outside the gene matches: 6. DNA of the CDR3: TGCAGCGTCATTGGGACAGAAAACTATGGCTACACCTTC. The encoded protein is CSVIGTENYGYTF.

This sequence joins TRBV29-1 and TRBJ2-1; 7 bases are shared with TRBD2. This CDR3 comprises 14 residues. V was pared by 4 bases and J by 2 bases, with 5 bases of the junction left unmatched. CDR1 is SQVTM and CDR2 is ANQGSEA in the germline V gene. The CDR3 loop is CSVAPRGAYNEQFF. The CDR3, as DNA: TGCAGCGTTGCTCCCCGGGGGGCCTACAATGAGCAGTTCTTC.

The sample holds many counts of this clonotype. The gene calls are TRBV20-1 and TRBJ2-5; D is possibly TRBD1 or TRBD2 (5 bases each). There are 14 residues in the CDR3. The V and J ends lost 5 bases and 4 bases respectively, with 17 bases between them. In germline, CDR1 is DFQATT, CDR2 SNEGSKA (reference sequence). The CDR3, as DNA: TGCAGTGCTGATGTTCCGGGACCAGCAGAGACCCAGTACTTC. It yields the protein CSADVPGPAETQYF.

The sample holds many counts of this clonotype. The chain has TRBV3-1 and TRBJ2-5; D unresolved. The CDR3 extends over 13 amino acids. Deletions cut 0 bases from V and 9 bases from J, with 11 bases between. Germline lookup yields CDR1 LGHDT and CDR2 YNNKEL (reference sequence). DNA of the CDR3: TGTGCCAGCAGCCAAGACCCCAGGAAGGCCCAGTACTTC. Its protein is CASSQDPRKAQYF.

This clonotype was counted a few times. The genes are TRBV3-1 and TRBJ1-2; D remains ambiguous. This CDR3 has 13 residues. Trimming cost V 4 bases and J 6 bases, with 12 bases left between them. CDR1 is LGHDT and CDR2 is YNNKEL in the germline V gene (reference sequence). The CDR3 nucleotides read TGTGCCAGCAGCCTCCAAGGAGGAGATGGCTACACCTTC. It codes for CASSLQGGDGYTF.